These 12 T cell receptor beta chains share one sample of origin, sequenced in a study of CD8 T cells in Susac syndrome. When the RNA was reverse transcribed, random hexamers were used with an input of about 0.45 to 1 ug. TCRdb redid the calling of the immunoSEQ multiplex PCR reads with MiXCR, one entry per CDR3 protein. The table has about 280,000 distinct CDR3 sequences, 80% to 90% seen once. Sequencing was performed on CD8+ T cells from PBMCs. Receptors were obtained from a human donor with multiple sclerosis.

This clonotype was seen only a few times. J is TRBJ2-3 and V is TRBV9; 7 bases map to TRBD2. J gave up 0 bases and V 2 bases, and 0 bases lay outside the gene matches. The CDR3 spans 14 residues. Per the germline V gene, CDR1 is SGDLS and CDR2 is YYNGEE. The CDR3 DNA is TGTGCCAGCAGCGTGGGGGGGAGCACAGATACGCAGTATTTT. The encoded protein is CASSVGGSTDTQYF.

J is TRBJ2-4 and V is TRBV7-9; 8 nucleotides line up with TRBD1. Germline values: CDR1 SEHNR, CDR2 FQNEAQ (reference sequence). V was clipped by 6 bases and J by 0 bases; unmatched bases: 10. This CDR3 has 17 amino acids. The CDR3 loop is CASSKSGQGAAKNIQYF. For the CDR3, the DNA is TGTGCCAGCAGTAAATCGGGGCAGGGGGCAGCCAAAAACATTCAGTACTTC. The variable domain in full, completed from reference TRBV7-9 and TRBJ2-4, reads DTGVSQNPRHKITKRGQNVTFRCDPISEHNRLYWYRQTLGQGPEFLTYFQNEAQLEKSRLLSDRFSAERPKGSFSTLEIQRTEQGDSAMYLCASSKSGQGAAKNIQYFGAGTRLSVL.

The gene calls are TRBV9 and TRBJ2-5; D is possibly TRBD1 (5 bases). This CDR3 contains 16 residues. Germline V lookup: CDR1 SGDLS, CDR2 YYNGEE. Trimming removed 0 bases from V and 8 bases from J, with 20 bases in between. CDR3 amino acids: CASSVAGQRQYDTQYF. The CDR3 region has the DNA TGTGCCAGCAGCGTAGCCGGACAAAGACAATATGATACCCAGTACTTC.

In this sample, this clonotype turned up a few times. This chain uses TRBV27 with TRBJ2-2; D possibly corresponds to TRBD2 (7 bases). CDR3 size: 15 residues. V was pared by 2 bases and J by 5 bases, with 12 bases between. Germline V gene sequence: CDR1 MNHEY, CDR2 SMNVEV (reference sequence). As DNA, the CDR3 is TGTGCCAGCAGTTTAAAGAAGGGGGGGACCGGGGAGCTGTTTTTT. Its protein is CASSLKKGGTGELFF.

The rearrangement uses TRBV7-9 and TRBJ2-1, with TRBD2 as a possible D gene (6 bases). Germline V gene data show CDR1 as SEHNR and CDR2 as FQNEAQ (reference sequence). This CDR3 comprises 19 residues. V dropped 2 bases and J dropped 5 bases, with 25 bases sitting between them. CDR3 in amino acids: CASSLPATGRGKSDNEQFF. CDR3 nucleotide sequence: TGTGCCAGCAGCTTACCCGCTACCGGGAGAGGGAAAAGCGACAATGAGCAGTTCTTC.

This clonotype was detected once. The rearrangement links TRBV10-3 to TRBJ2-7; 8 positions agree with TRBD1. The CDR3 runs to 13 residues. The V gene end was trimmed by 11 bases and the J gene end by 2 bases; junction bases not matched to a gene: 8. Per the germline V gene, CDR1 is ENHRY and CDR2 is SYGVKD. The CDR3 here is CAVIGQGTYEQYF. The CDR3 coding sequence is TGTGCCGTAATAGGACAGGGTACCTACGAGCAGTACTTC.

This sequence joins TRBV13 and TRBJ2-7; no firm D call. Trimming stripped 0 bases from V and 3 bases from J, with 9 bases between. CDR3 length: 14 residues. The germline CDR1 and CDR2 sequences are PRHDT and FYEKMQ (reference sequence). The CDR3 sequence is CASSLGKSGYEQYF. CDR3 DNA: TGTGCCAGCAGCTTAGGAAAATCAGGCTACGAGCAGTACTTC.

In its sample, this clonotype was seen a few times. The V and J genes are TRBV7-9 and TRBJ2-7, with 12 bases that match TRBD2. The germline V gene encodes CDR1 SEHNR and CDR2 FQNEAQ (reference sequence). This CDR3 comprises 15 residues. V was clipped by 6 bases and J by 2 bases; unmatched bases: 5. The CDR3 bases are TGTGCCAGCAGGCTAGCGGGAGGGTTGACCTACGAGCAGTACTTC. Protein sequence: CASRLAGGLTYEQYF. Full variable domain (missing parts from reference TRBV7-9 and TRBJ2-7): DTGVSQNPRHKITKRGQNVTFRCDPISEHNRLYWYRQTLGQGPEFLTYFQNEAQLEKSRLLSDRFSAERPKGSFSTLEIQRTEQGDSAMYLCASRLAGGLTYEQYFGPGTRLTVT.

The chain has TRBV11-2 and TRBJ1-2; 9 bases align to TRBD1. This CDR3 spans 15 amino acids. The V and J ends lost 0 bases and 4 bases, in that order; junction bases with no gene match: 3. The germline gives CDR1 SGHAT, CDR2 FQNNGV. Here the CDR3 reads CASSLEPGQGYGYTF. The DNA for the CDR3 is TGTGCCAGCAGCTTAGAGCCGGGACAGGGCTATGGCTACACCTTC.

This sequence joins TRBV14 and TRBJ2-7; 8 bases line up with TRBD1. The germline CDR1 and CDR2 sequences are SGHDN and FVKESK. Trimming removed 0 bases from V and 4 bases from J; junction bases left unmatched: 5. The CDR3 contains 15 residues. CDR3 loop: CASSQDSGGKYEQYF. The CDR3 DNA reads TGTGCCAGCAGCCAAGATTCAGGGGGCAAGTACGAGCAGTACTTC.

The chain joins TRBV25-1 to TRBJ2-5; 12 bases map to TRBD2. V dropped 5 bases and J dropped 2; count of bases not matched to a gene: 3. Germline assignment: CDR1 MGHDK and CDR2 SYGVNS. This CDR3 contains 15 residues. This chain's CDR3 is CASSLLAGGQETQYF. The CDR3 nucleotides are TGTGCCAGCAGTCTTCTAGCGGGAGGGCAAGAGACCCAGTACTTC.

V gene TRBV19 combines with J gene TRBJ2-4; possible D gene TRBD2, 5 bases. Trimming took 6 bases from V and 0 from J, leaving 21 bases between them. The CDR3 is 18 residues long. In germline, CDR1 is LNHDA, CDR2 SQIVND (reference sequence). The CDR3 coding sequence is TGTGCCAGTAGATCCGGGCCAAGCGGTCCTTTAGCCAAAAACATTCAGTACTTC. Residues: CASRSGPSGPLAKNIQYF.